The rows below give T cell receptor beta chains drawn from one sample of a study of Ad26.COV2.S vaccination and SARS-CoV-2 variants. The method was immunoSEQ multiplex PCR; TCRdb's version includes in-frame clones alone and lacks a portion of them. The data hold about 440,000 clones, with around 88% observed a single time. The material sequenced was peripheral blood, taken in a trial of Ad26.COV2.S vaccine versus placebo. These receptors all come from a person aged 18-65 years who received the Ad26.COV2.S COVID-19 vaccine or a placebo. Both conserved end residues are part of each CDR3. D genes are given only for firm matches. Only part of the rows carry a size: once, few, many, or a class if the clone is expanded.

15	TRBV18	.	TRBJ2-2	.	TGTGCCAGCTCACTGACACATGCGAACACCGGGGAGCTGTTTTTT	CASSLTHANTGELFF
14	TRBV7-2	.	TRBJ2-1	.	TGTGCCAGCAGCTCCTACGGAACTTACAATGAGCAGTTCTTC	CASSSYGTYNEQFF
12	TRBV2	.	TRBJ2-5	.	TGTGCCAGCATCAGGGGCAAGGAGACCCAGTACTTC	CASIRGKETQYF
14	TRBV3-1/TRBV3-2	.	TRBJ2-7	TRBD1	TGTGCCAGCAGCGCTCACGGGACAGGCTACGAGCAGTACTTC	CASSAHGTGYEQYF
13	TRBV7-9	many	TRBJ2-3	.	TGTGCCAGCAGCCAAACAGGGCCCGATACGCAGTATTTT	CASSQTGPDTQYF
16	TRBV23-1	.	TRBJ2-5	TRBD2	TGCGCCAGCAGTCCTCGACTAGCGGGAGGGTTGGAGACCCAGTACTTC	CASSPRLAGGLETQYF
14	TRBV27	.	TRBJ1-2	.	TGTGCCAGGACGCCCACGGGGGTTAACTATGGCTACACCTTC	CARTPTGVNYGYTF
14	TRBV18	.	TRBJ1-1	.	TGTGCCAGCTCATCCGGGACACAGAACACTGAAGCTTTCTTT	CASSSGTQNTEAFF
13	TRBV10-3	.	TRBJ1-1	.	TGTGCCATAAAAGGGGCGATGGGCACTGAAGCTTTCTTT	CAIKGAMGTEAFF
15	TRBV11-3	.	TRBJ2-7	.	TGTGCCAGCAGCCCCCGGGCAGGGCCCTCCTACGAGCAGTACTTC	CASSPRAGPSYEQYF
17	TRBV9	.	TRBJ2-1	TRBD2	TGTGCCAGCAGCGGGGCCGGGACTAGCGGCTCCTACAATGAGCAGTTCTTC	CASSGAGTSGSYNEQFF
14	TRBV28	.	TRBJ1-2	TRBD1	TGTGCCAGCAGTTACGACAGGGGCCAGTTGGGCTACACCTTC	CASSYDRGQLGYTF
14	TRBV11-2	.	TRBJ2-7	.	TGTGCCAGCAGCTTGGGGGCAGGCCTGTACGAGCAGTACTTC	CASSLGAGLYEQYF
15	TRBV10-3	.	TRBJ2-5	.	TGTGCCATCAGTGAGTACAGGGCTCTCGGGGAGACCCAGTACTTC	CAISEYRALGETQYF
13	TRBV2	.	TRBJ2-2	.	TGTGCCAGCAGTGTGGGGAACACCGGGGAGCTGTTTTTT	CASSVGNTGELFF
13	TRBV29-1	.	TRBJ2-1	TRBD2	TGCAGCGTCCGCGGGAGGGCCTGGAATGAGCAGTTCTTC	CSVRGRAWNEQFF
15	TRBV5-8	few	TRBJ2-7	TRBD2	TGTGCCACCAAAGCCGGGACTAGCGAGACTTACGAGCAGTACTTC	CATKAGTSETYEQYF
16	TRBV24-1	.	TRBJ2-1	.	TGTGCCACCAGTGATTTCGGCCAAAGCTCCTACAATGAGCAGTTCTTC	CATSDFGQSSYNEQFF
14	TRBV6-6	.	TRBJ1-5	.	TGTGCCAGCAGTTACTTTGGGAGCAATCAGCCCCAGCATTTT	CASSYFGSNQPQHF
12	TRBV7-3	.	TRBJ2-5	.	TGTGCCAGCAGCTTGGGCAAAGGGACCCAGTACTTC	CASSLGKGTQYF
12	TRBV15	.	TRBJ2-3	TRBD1	TGTGCCACCAGCACCCGACAGGGCACGCAGTATTTT	CATSTRQGTQYF
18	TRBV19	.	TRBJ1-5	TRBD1	TGTGCCAGTAGTATAAGAATCACAGGGGGCGCGGGCAATCAGCCCCAGCATTTT	CASSIRITGGAGNQPQHF
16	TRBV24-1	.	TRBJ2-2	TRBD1	TGTGCCACCAGTGCCGGGACAGGGCAGGGCACCGGGGAGCTGTTTTTT	CATSAGTGQGTGELFF
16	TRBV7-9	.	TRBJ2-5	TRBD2	TGTGCCAGCAGCCCGATGACTAGCGGGGGACAAGAGACCCAGTACTTC	CASSPMTSGGQETQYF
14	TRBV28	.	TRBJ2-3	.	TGTGCCAGCAGCCGGACAGCGAGCACAGATACGCAGTATTTT	CASSRTASTDTQYF
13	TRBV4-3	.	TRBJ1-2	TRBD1	TGCGCCAGCAGCCAGGTACAGGGGGCGGGCTACACCTTC	CASSQVQGAGYTF
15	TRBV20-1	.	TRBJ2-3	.	TGCAGTGCTAGTCCATACAACCGCGGCACAGATACGCAGTATTTT	CSASPYNRGTDTQYF
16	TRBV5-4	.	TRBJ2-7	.	TGTGCCAGCAGCCCAAAAGCGGACCTGCCCCTCTACGAGCAGTACTTC	CASSPKADLPLYEQYF
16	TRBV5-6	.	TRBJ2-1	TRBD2	TGTGCCAGCAGCGTCGCGGGAGGTTTCTCCTACAATGAGCAGTTCTTC	CASSVAGGFSYNEQFF
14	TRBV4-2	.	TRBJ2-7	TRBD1	TGTGCCAGCAGCCAAGTCGACAGGGCCTACGAGCAGTACTTC	CASSQVDRAYEQYF
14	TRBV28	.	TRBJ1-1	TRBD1	TGTGCCAGCAGTGGGGACAGGGTCGTCACTGAAGCTTTCTTT	CASSGDRVVTEAFF
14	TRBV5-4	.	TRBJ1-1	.	TGTGCCAGCAGCGCAAACAGAGTTAACACTGAAGCTTTCTTT	CASSANRVNTEAFF
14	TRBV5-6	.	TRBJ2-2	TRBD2	TGTGCCAGCAGCGGAATAGGGAGGGCCGGGGAGCTGTTTTTT	CASSGIGRAGELFF
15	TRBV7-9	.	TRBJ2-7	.	TGTGCCAGCAGCTCCGGGGGGCGGTCTCTCTACGAGCAGTACTTC	CASSSGGRSLYEQYF
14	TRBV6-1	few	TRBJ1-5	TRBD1	TGTGCCAGCAGTGAGCGACAGGGCGGTCAGCCCCAGCATTTT	CASSERQGGQPQHF
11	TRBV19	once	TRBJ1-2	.	TGTGCCAGTAGCCAGAACTATGGCTACACCTTC	CASSQNYGYTF
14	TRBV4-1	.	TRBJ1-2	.	TGCGCCAGCAGCCAAGCGATCGGGGCGTATGGCTACACCTTC	CASSQAIGAYGYTF
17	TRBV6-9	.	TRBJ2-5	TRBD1	TGTGCCAGCAACCCAAAATCGGGTCCAGGGGGCCAAGAGACCCAGTACTTC	CASNPKSGPGGQETQYF
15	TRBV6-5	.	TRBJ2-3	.	TGTGCCAGCAGTATAGGGGGGCTTAGCACAGATACGCAGTATTTT	CASSIGGLSTDTQYF
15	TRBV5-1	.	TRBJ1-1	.	TGCGCCAGCAGCTTGGAGGCAGTTGGGAACACTGAAGCTTTCTTT	CASSLEAVGNTEAFF